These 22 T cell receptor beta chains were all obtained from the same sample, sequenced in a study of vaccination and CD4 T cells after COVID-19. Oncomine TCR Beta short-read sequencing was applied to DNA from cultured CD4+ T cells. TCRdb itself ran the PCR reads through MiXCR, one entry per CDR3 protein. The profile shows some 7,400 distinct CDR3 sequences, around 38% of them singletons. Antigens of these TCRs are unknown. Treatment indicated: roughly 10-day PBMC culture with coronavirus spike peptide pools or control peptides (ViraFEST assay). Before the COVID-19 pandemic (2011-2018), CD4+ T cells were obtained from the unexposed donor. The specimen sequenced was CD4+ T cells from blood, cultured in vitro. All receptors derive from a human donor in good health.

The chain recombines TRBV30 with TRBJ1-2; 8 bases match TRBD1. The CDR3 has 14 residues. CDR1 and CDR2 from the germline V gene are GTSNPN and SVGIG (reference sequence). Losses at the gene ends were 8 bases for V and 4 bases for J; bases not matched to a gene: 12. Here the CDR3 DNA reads TGTGCCGGGAACCGACAGGGGAATGGCTATGGCTACACCTTC. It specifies CAGNRQGNGYGYTF. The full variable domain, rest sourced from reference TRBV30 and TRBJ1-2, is SQTIHQWPATLVQPVGSPLSLECTVEGTSNPNLYWYRQAAGRGLQLLFYSVGIGQISSEVPQNLSASRPQDRQFILSSKKLLLSDSGFYLCAGNRQGNGYGYTFGSGTRLTVV.

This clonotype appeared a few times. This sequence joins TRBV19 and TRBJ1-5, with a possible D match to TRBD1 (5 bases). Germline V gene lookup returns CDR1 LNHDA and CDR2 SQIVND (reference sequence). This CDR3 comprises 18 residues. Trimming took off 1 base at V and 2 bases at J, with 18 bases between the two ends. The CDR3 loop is CASSIVSSGTLGNQPQHF. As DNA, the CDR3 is TGTGCCAGTAGTATAGTATCGTCCGGGACCTTGGGCAATCAGCCCCAGCATTTT.

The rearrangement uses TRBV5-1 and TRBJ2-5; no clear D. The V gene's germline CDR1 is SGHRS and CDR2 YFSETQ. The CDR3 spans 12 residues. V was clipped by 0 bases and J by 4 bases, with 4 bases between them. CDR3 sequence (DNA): TGCGCCAGCAGCTTGGGGTCAGAGACCCAGTACTTC. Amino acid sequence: CASSLGSETQYF.

CDR3 amino acids: CASSSWMGGEQYF. In DNA form, the CDR3 reads TGTGCCAGCAGCTCATGGATGGGAGGCGAGCAGTACTTC. The chain joins TRBV7-9 to TRBJ2-7; perhaps TRBD2 as D (6 bases). V shed 4 bases and J shed 6 bases, with 13 bases lying between them. Germline V CDR1 and CDR2: SEHNR, FQNEAQ (reference sequence). This CDR3 has 13 amino acids.

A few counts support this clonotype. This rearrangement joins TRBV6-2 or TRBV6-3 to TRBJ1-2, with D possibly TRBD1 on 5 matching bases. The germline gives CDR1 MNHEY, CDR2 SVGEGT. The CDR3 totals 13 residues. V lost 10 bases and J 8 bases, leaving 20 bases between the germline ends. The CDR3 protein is CAIRKGRVEGYTF. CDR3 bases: TGTGCCATAAGGAAAGGCAGGGTGGAAGGCTACACCTTC.

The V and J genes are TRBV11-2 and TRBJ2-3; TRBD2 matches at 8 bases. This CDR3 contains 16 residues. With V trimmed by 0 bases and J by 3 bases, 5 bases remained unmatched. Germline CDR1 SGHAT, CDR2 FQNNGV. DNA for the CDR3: TGTGCCAGCAGCTTAGATTTGCGGGGGGATACAGATACGCAGTATTTT. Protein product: CASSLDLRGDTDTQYF. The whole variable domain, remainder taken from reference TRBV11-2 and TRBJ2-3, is EAGVAQSPRYKIIEKRQSVAFWCNPISGHATLYWYQQILGQGPKLLIQFQNNGVVDDSQLPKDRFSAERLKGVDSTLKIQPAKLEDSAVYLCASSLDLRGDTDTQYFGPGTRLTVL.

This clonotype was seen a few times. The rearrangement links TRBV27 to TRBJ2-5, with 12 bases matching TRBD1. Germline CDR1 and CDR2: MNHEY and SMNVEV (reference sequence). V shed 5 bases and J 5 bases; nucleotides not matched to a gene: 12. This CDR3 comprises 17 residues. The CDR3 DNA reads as TGTGCCAGCAGTCCATTCGACGGGACAGGGGGCGCGGAGACCCAGTACTTC. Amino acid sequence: CASSPFDGTGGAETQYF.

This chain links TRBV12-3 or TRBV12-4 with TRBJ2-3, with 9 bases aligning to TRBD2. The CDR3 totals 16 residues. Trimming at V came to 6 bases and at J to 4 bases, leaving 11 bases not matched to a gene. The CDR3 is CASSTQWRGGADTQYF. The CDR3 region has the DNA TGTGCCAGCAGCACTCAGTGGCGGGGGGGGGCAGATACGCAGTATTTT.

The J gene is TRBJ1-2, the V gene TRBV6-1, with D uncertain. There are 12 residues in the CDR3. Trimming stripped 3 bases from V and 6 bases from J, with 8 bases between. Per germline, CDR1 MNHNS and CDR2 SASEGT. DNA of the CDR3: TGTGCCAGCAGTGATTCCGGGGATGGCTACACCTTC. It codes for CASSDSGDGYTF.

This CDR3 is CATSKGTGSGSLEAFF. Here the CDR3 DNA reads TGTGCCACCAGCAAAGGGACAGGTTCGGGGAGTTTAGAAGCTTTCTTT. The genes are TRBV15 and TRBJ1-1; TRBD1 agrees at 8 bases. Germline values: CDR1 LNHNV, CDR2 YYDKDF (reference sequence). CDR3 size: 16 residues. Germline trimming cut 4 bases from V and 8 bases from J; bases unmatched to any gene: 15.

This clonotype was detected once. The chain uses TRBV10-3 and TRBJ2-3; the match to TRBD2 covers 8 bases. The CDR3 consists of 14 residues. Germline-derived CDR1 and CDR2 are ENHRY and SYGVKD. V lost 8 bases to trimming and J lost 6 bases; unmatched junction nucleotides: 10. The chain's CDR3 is CAIQTAGVGDTQYF. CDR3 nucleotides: TGTGCCATCCAGACAGCGGGAGTGGGGGATACGCAGTATTTT.

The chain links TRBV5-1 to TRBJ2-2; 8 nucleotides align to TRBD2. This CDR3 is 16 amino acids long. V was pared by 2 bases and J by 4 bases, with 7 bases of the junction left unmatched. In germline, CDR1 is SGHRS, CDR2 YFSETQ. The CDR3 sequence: CASSFDRREVTGELFF. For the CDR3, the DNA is TGCGCCAGCAGCTTTGACCGGCGGGAGGTCACCGGGGAGCTGTTTTTT.

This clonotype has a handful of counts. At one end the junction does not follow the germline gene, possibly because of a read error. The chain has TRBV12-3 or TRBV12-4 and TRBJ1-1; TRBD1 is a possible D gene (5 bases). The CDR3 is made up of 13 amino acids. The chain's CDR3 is CASSLDGGRTQWF. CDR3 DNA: TGTGCCAGCAGTTTAGATGGGGGTCGGACCCAGTGGTTT.

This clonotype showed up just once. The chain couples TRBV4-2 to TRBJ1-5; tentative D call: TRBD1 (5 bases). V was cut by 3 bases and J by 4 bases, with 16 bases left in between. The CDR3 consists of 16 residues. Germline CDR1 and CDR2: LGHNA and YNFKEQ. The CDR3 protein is CASSQSPGQSNQPQHF. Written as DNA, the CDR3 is TGTGCCAGCAGCCAGTCCCCGGGGCAGTCAAATCAGCCCCAGCATTTT.

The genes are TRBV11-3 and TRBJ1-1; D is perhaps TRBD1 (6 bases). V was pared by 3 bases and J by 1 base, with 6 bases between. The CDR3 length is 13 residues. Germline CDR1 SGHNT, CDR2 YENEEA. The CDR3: CASSLGANTEAFF. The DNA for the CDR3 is TGTGCCAGCAGCTTGGGGGCGAACACTGAAGCTTTCTTT.

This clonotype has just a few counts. CDR3 amino acids: CASSPYGGTGDYEQYF. The DNA of the CDR3 is TGTGCCAGCAGCCCCTATGGGGGGACAGGGGACTACGAGCAGTACTTC. The rearrangement uses TRBV7-9 and TRBJ2-7; the match to TRBD1 covers 10 bases. Trimming cost V 5 bases and J 3 bases; bases outside gene matches: 10. Germline V gives CDR1 SEHNR, CDR2 FQNEAQ (reference sequence). CDR3 size: 16 residues.

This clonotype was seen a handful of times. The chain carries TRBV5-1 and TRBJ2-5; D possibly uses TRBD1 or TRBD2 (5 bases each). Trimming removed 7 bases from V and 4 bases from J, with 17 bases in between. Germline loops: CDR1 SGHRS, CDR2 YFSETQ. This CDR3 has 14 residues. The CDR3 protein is CASQFPGLRETQYF. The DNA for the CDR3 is TGCGCCAGCCAATTTCCGGGGCTCCGAGAGACCCAGTACTTC.

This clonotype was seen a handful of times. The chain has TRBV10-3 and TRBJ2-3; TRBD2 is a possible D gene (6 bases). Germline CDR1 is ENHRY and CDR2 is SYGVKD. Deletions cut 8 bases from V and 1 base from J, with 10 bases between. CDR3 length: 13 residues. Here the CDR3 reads CAISSEGTDTQYF. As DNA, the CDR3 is TGTGCCATCTCTAGCGAAGGCACAGATACGCAGTATTTT.

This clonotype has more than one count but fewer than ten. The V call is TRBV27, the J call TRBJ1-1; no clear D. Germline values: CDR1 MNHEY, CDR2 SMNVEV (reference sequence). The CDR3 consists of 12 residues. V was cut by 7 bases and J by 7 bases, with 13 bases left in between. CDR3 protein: CASNHPTGEAFF. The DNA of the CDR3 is TGTGCCAGCAACCACCCGACTGGTGAAGCTTTCTTT.

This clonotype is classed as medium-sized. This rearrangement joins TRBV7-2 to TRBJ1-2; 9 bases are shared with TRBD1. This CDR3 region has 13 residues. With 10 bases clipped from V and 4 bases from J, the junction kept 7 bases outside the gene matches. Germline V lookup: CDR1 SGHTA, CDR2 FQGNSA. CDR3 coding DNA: TGTGCCATTCGGGACAGGGACGCCTATGGCTACACCTTC. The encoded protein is CAIRDRDAYGYTF.

In nucleotides, the CDR3 is TGTGCCAGCAGCGTAGCAGGTGCTAATCAGCCCCAGCATTTT. Protein product: CASSVAGANQPQHF. This chain uses TRBV9 with TRBJ1-5; D gene unclear. This CDR3 comprises 14 residues. CDR1 and CDR2 (germline): SGDLS, YYNGEE. V lost 0 bases to trimming and J lost 4 bases, with 8 bases between them.

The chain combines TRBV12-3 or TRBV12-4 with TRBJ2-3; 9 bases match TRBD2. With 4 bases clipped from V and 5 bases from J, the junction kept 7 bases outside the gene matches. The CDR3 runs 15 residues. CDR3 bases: TGTGCCAGCAGTTCGCGGACTAGCGTTAAAGATACGCAGTATTTT. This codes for CASSSRTSVKDTQYF.